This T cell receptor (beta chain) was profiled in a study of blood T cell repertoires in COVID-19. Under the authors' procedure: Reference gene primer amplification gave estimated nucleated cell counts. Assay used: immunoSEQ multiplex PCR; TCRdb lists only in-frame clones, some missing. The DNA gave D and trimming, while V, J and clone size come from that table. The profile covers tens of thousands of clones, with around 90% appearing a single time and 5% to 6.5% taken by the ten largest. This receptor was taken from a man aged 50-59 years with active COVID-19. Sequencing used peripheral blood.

Here the CDR3 reads CALKTSGRTTDTQYF. Here the CDR3 DNA reads TGTGCCCTAAAGACTAGCGGGAGGACCACAGATACGCAGTATTTT. The chain carries TRBV28 and TRBJ2-3; TRBD2 matches 13 bases. V gave up 11 bases and J gave up 2 bases; unmatched junction bases: 7. CDR1 and CDR2 (germline): MDHEN, SYDVKM. The CDR3 spans 15 residues. Complete variable domain (other parts from reference TRBV28 and TRBJ2-3): DVKVTQSSRYLVKRTGEKVFLECVQDMDHENMFWYRQDPGLGLRLIYFSYDVKMKEKGDIPEGYSVSREKKERFSLILESASTNQTSMYLCALKTSGRTTDTQYFGPGTRLTVL.